These 20 T cell receptor beta chains share one sample of origin, sequenced in a study of T cells in Graves' hyperthyroidism and ophthalmopathy. RNA transcripts gave rise to amplified TCR beta CDR3 regions. In the first-round RT-PCR of the TCR CDR3, the HTBI primer set was used. Each CDR3 protein gets one entry after TCRdb re-called the multiplex PCR reads with MiXCR. The repertoire includes under 400,000 distinct CDR3 sequences, less than 15% of them detected once, and around a tenth sits in the top ten. Sequencing was carried out using blood. The source is a woman under 30 with Graves' hyperthyroidism.

The V call is TRBV18, the J call TRBJ1-5, with 9 positions matching TRBD1. Germline V gene sequence: CDR1 KGHSH, CDR2 LQKENI. V was pared by 5 bases and J by 5 bases, with 7 bases of the junction left unmatched. The CDR3 runs to 15 residues. This CDR3 reads CASSSGQGPYQPQHF. The CDR3 nucleotides are TGTGCCAGCTCATCCGGACAGGGGCCTTATCAGCCCCAGCATTTT.

This clonotype was seen repeatedly, ten times or more. One end of the junction fails to match germline, which may point to a read error. The rearrangement links TRBV6-1 to TRBJ1-1, with D possibly matching TRBD1 (5 bases). Germline V gene lookup returns CDR1 MNHNS and CDR2 SASEGT. CDR3 length: 13 residues. CDR3 sequence (DNA): TGTGCCAGCAGGAGCCGACAGAACGCTGAAGCTTTCTTT. This codes for CASRSRQNAEAFF.

The gene calls are TRBV10-3 and TRBJ2-7; D might be TRBD2 (5 bases). Between the trimmed V and J ends, which lost 6 bases and 3 bases, there was a span of 6 bases. The CDR3 is made up of 11 amino acids. CDR1 and CDR2 from the germline V gene are ENHRY and SYGVKD. CDR3 residues: CAISRGYEQYF. CDR3 DNA sequence: TGTGCCATCAGCCGGGGCTACGAGCAGTACTTC.

In the case of this clonotype: A much larger clone sits a single nucleotide away, making a read error possible. This chain joins TRBV2 and TRBJ1-2; TRBD1 matches 12 bases. This CDR3 has 16 amino acids. Germline V gives CDR1 SNHLY, CDR2 FYNNEI. Trimming at V came to 7 bases and at J to 6 bases, leaving 12 bases not matched to a gene. The CDR3 coding sequence is TGTGCCAGCACCTACGGTGGGACAGGGGGCAAAGATGGCTACACCTTC. This gives the protein CASTYGGTGGKDGYTF.

V is TRBV4-2 and J is TRBJ2-7; no definite D call. Germline V gene data show CDR1 as LGHNA and CDR2 as YNFKEQ. The CDR3 runs 14 residues. Trimming cost V 0 bases and J 1 base, with 7 bases left between them. In DNA form, the CDR3 reads TGTGCCAGCAGCCAAGATAGCCCATCCTACGAGCAGTACTTC. Translated, it gives CASSQDSPSYEQYF.

The sample holds many counts of this clonotype. J is TRBJ2-7 and V is TRBV6-1; 7 bases fit TRBD1. The V gene's germline CDR1 is MNHNS and CDR2 SASEGT. The CDR3 is 16 residues long. V was pared by 6 bases and J by 5 bases, with 16 bases of the junction left unmatched. The CDR3 bases are TGTGCCAGCAGCCCACACCAAGGGGGCCGGTACGACGAGCAGTACTTC. Protein: CASSPHQGGRYDEQYF.

A word on this clonotype: A read error may produce the germline difference seen at one junction end. This sequence joins TRBV20-1 and TRBJ2-1; D remains ambiguous. The germline V gene has CDR1 DFQATT and CDR2 SNEGSKA (reference sequence). The CDR3 consists of 13 residues. CDR3 residues: CSARGQNYNEQFF. The CDR3 DNA follows: TGCAGTGCCAGAGGTCAGAACTACAATGAGCAGTTCTTC.

This clonotype was observed at least ten times. This chain joins TRBV20-1 and TRBJ1-2; D uncertain. The V end was cut by 0 bases, the J end by 8 bases, with 4 bases between. The CDR3 is 10 residues long. Germline CDR1 reads DFQATT; CDR2 reads SNEGSKA (reference sequence). CDR3 region: CSARDMGYTF. CDR3 coding DNA: TGCAGTGCTAGAGATATGGGCTACACCTTC.

The chain's CDR3 is CASSRQLSHTYQETQYF. The DNA of the CDR3 is TGTGCCAGCAGTAGACAGTTGTCCCATACGTACCAAGAGACCCAGTACTTC. This sequence joins TRBV6-2 or TRBV6-3 and TRBJ2-5, with D perhaps matching TRBD1 (5 bases). Looked up from germline, CDR1 is MNHEY and CDR2 is SVGEGT. This CDR3 spans 17 amino acids. V was shortened by 5 bases and J by 0 bases, with 19 bases between the two germline ends.

This clonotype was seen repeatedly, ten times or more. Here the CDR3 DNA reads TGTGCCAGCAGTTACTCGGGTCAATACAATGAGCAGTTCTTC. It specifies CASSYSGQYNEQFF. This chain joins TRBV28 and TRBJ2-1; D remains unclear. The CDR3 consists of 14 residues. Trimming removed 4 bases at V and 4 bases at J, with 11 bases between. Germline V lookup: CDR1 MDHEN, CDR2 SYDVKM.

This clonotype was picked up many times. The V call is TRBV3-1, the J call TRBJ2-1, with 7 bases aligning to TRBD2. Trimming at V came to 5 bases and at J to 7 bases, leaving 8 bases not matched to a gene. CDR1 and CDR2 (germline): LGHDT, YNNKEL (reference sequence). This CDR3 region has 14 residues. This CDR3 is CASSKGSGGNEQFF. Here the CDR3 DNA reads TGTGCCAGCAGCAAAGGGTCCGGGGGGAATGAGCAGTTCTTC.

The gene calls are TRBV20-1 and TRBJ2-1; 8 nucleotides match TRBD2. CDR1 is DFQATT, CDR2 SNEGSKA, per germline (reference sequence). The CDR3 totals 16 residues. Trimming removed 4 bases from V and 3 bases from J; junction bases left unmatched: 11. The CDR3 is CSAKSLGTSGYNEQFF. The CDR3 DNA is TGCAGTGCTAAGTCTCTTGGGACTAGTGGCTACAATGAGCAGTTCTTC.

The chain employs TRBV12-3 or TRBV12-4 and TRBJ2-1, with 7 bases fitting TRBD1. V lost 2 bases and J lost 0; bases outside the gene matches: 7. The CDR3 covers 17 residues. The CDR3 loop is CASSLNRGFDSYNEQFF. For the CDR3, the DNA is TGTGCCAGCAGTTTAAACAGGGGCTTCGACTCCTACAATGAGCAGTTCTTC.

J is TRBJ2-2 and V is TRBV18; 8 nucleotides agree with TRBD1. With V trimmed by 3 bases and J by 1 base, 4 bases remained unmatched. Germline V gives CDR1 KGHSH, CDR2 LQKENI. This CDR3 contains 16 residues. In DNA form, the CDR3 reads TGTGCCAGCTCACCTCAGGGGGCATTGAACACCGGGGAGCTGTTTTTT. It is translated as CASSPQGALNTGELFF.

The sample holds many counts of this clonotype. The J gene is TRBJ1-2, the V gene TRBV28; tentative D call: TRBD1 (6 bases). The CDR3 is 17 residues long. Trimming cost V 5 bases and J 2 bases, with 21 bases left between them. Germline V gene lookup returns CDR1 MDHEN and CDR2 SYDVKM. The CDR3 DNA sequence: TGTGCCAGCAGTAACGCCGGGGGGCAGGGAGCGAACTATGGCTACACCTTC. Amino acids: CASSNAGGQGANYGYTF.

This clonotype was observed a handful of times. The chain is built from TRBV4-1 and TRBJ1-1, with 8 nucleotides matching TRBD1. Losses at the gene ends were 5 bases for V and 2 bases for J; bases not matched to a gene: 7. CDR3 length: 15 amino acids. Germline V lookup: CDR1 MGHRA, CDR2 YSYEKL. The CDR3 coding sequence is TGCGCCAGCAGCTCGCGGACAGGGACAAACACTGAAGCTTTCTTT. Protein sequence: CASSSRTGTNTEAFF.

This clonotype showed up just a few times. The chain links TRBV12-5 to TRBJ2-1, with D possibly matching TRBD2 (6 bases). The CDR3 sequence is 16 residues long. Germline CDR1 reads LGHNT; CDR2 reads FRNRAP. Trimming pared 6 bases from V and 6 bases from J, leaving 21 bases between. CDR3 in DNA: TGTGCTAGTGGGCGGGATATTCCGGGAGAGGGCAATGAGCAGTTCTTC. Translated: CASGRDIPGEGNEQFF.

This clonotype occurred many times. This rearrangement joins TRBV7-2 to TRBJ1-1; D might be TRBD1 (5 bases). Germline CDR1 SGHTA, CDR2 FQGNSA. The V gene lost 8 bases and the J gene lost 1 base, with 11 bases spanning the gap. The length of the CDR3 is 13 residues. The CDR3 DNA reads TGTGCCAGCCGAAGGGGCCGGAACACTGAAGCTTTCTTT. Its translation: CASRRGRNTEAFF.

The chain combines TRBV7-2 with TRBJ1-2, with TRBD1 matching 7 bases. CDR1 SGHTA and CDR2 FQGNSA come from the germline V gene. This CDR3 contains 16 residues. The ends lost 4 bases at V and 7 bases at J; junction bases unmatched: 15. As DNA, the CDR3 is TGTGCCAGCAGCTCATATACTGGGACAGCGAGCTTTGGCTACACCTTC. Translated: CASSSYTGTASFGYTF.

This clonotype came up many times. The V call is TRBV20-1, the J call TRBJ1-2, with D possibly TRBD1 on 5 matching bases. The CDR3 is 18 amino acids. The V gene's germline CDR1 is DFQATT and CDR2 SNEGSKA (reference sequence). Trimming stripped 1 base from V and 3 bases from J, with 24 bases between. The CDR3 nucleotides are TGCAGTGCTAGAGGGGTTATTTTCCAGGGAAGTTTAGACTATGGCTACACCTTC. Its translation is CSARGVIFQGSLDYGYTF.